The rows below give T cell receptor beta chains drawn from one sample of a study of shared clonotypes between healthy human individuals. Measured with immunoSEQ multiplex PCR; TCRdb has only the in-frame clones, and not every one. Seen here are about 680,000 clones, about 90% observed once, and the top ten hold approximately 24%. The specimen was naive CD8+ T cells sorted from blood. These receptors were collected from a man aged 25 to 40 in good health. Each CDR3 is given with its conserved first and last residue. A D gene is named only where the DNA matches it firmly. The size field is filled for only some rows; it gives once, few, many or a size class.

D	V	size	J	CDR3	DNA
.	TRBV7-9	once	TRBJ2-7	CASSLGPLSYEQYF	TGTGCCAGCAGCTTAGGCCCTCTCTCCTACGAGCAGTACTTC
.	TRBV10-3	.	TRBJ2-1	CAISAGNEQFF	TGTGCCATCAGTGCTGGCAATGAGCAGTTCTTC
.	TRBV28	.	TRBJ1-1	CASSLKVGRNTEAFF	TGTGCCAGCAGTTTAAAAGTGGGCCGGAACACTGAAGCTTTCTTT
TRBD1	TRBV7-2	once	TRBJ2-1	CAIAATGVNEQFF	TGTGCCATTGCGGCGACAGGGGTCAATGAGCAGTTCTTC
.	TRBV27	.	TRBJ1-5	CASSVQGGNQPQHF	TGTGCCAGCAGTGTACAGGGTGGGAATCAGCCCCAGCATTTT
.	TRBV15	.	TRBJ1-2	CATSRDLGFYGYTF	TGTGCCACCAGCAGAGATTTAGGGTTCTATGGCTACACCTTC
TRBD1	TRBV28	.	TRBJ1-5	CASTKPGQGKNQPQHF	TGTGCCAGCACCAAACCGGGACAGGGGAAGAATCAGCCCCAGCATTTT
.	TRBV6-5	.	TRBJ2-1	CASSLDRIYNEQFF	TGTGCCAGCAGTTTAGACAGGATATACAATGAGCAGTTCTTC
.	TRBV30	.	TRBJ2-7	CAWTAGHSYEQYF	TGTGCCTGGACGGCGGGACACAGCTACGAGCAGTACTTC
TRBD2	TRBV27	.	TRBJ2-1	CASSPSGIYNEQFF	TGTGCCAGCAGTCCAAGCGGGATCTACAATGAGCAGTTCTTC
TRBD1	TRBV28	once	TRBJ2-7	CASSVTGTDEYEQYF	TGTGCCAGCAGTGTAACCGGGACAGACGAATACGAGCAGTACTTC
.	TRBV5-4	.	TRBJ2-7	CASSTPETSSYEQYF	TGTGCCAGCAGCACCCCAGAGACGAGCTCCTACGAGCAGTACTTC
TRBD2	TRBV27	.	TRBJ2-1	CASSLLAGDAYNEQFF	TGTGCCAGCAGTTTACTAGCGGGAGATGCCTACAATGAGCAGTTCTTC